The source of this TCR beta chain is a study of Ad26.COV2.S vaccination and SARS-CoV-2 variants. At the level of the study: Once, or twice with 56 days between doses, Ad26.COV2.S was given intramuscularly.

The treatment was: about 20 received Ad26.COV2.S at low or high dose, single or two shots; about 5 received placebo; per-sample allocation not given. Day 63 following the first vaccine or placebo injection was when the samples were taken. The CDR3 extends over 11 amino acids. Germline CDR1 reads DFQATT; CDR2 reads SNEGSKA (reference sequence). Trimming cost V 4 bases and J 4 bases, with 6 bases left between them. Study-wide findings and caveats: Spike-specific TCR breadth in vaccine recipients exceeded that seen in placebo recipients.

Clones were sequenced by immunoSEQ multiplex PCR, and TCRdb holds only the in-frame ones, with some missing. The sample consists of some 520,000 clones, around 85% of them appearing once. The table lists this clone with a count of one. Its antigen is currently unknown. This clonotype was sampled from a person between 18 and 65 years old who received the Ad26.COV2.S COVID-19 vaccine or a placebo. This chain joins TRBV20-1 and TRBJ2-3; D gene uncertain. The specimen comprised peripheral blood, sampled in a trial of Ad26.COV2.S vaccine versus placebo. The CDR3 is CSAIESDTQYF. CDR3 bases: TGCAGTGCTATCGAGTCAGATACGCAGTATTTT.